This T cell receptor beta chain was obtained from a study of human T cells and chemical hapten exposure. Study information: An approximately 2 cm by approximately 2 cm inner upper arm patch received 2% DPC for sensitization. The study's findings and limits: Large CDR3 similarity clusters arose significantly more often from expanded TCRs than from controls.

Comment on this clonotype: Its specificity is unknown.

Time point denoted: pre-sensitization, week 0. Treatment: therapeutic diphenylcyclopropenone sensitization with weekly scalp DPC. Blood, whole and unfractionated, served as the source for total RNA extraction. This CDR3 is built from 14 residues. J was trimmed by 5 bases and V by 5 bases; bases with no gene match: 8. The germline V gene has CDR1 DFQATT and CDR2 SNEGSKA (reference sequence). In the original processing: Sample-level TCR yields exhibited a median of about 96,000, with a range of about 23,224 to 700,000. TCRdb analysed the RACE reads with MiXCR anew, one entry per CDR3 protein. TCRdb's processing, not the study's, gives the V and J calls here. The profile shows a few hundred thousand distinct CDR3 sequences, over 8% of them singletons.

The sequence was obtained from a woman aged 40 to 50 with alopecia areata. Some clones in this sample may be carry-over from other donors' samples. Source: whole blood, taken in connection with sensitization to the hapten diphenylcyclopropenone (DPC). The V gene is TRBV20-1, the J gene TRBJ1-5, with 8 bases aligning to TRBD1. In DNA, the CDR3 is TGCAGTGCTCGGACAGGGTTGGGCCATCAGCCCCAGCATTTT. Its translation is CSARTGLGHQPQHF.